This TCR beta chain comes out of a study of identical twins (dated by TCRdb to 2016 to 2018). For the study in its entirety: To test whether fetal clonotypes persist, the study used deep sequencing on TCR alpha and beta repertoires from monozygotic twins, unrelated adults of various ages, and cord blood. To rule out contamination, the twin experiments were replicated at different times with different library preparation protocols. What the research found in general, with its limitations: Fewer insertions were carried by abundant cord blood beta clonotypes; a weaker similar trend was observed in young adult naive repertoires, while no such trend was observed in memory repertoires. Zero-insertion analyses could be partly confounded by invariant T cells such as MAIT and iNKT, though diverse VJ usage argued against such confounding for most clonotypes. Compared with coincidental sharing between unrelated individuals, out-of-frame TCR alpha sequences shared between twins had an excess of sequences with low generation probability. Excess twin sharing in beta out-of-frame sequences was weaker because fewer shared sequences lowered the signal-to-noise ratio. Conclusions relied on cross-sectional statistical analysis, since the same donors could not be followed over many years. In monozygotic twins, recombination models systematically underestimated out-of-frame TCR alpha sharing, but the models matched the sharing seen between unrelated individuals.

Many counts were recorded for this clonotype. Its antigen is currently not known. No much larger clonotype is one base removed from it; base qualities were not supplied. All donors were healthy Caucasians. Miltenyi CD45RO+ enrichment and human naive T-cell isolation kits were used to isolate memory (CD45RO+) and naive T cells from PBMC. Trimming at the junction amounts to 6 bases on V and 0 bases on J, and the germline ends lie 15 bases apart. The CDR3 has 16 amino acids, counting the end cysteine and phenylalanine. Left in the record is the CDR3 DNA by itself, 48 bases read in frame from the first base. Libraries were prepared through 5' RACE. TCRdb names Illumina HiSeq 2000 as the instrument used. A universal primer binding site was introduced by template switching, and a unique molecular identifier was present in the final cDNA, enabling accurate counting of TCR cDNA molecules. Specific primers in the conserved constant-segment region were used to synthesize first-strand cDNA for TCR alpha and beta chains. To control for contamination, every cDNA library carried two barcodes: a SMART-Mk sample barcode plus Illumina barcodes. TruSeq adapter sequences, together with Illumina sample barcodes, were added in two successive PCR steps. The TCR alpha and beta cDNA libraries were sequenced on the Illumina HiSeq platform using custom primers. For the original study's pipeline: Unique molecular identifiers were extracted from raw reads with MiGEC, and CDR3 positions were determined with MiXCR. Recombination models were inferred per individual with the repgenHMM and IGoR tools using an EM algorithm. Shared clonotypes were analyzed with the tcR package in R, and sharing was normalized by the product of cloneset sizes. Out-of-frame nonproductive sequences were analyzed to study raw recombination free of thymic and clonal selection effects. TCRdb cleaned the public reads at Q25 with fastp, built clones with MiXCR and kept in-frame beta chains. Each record represents a unique CDR3 protein, reported with the most common genes and DNA among its rows. TCRdb, not the authors, supplied the V and J calls. Here the sample has fewer than 250,000 distinct CDR3 sequences; around 10% occur a single time. The ten most abundant clones make up roughly 5% of the sample.

The sequence is built from TRBV12-3 or TRBV12-4 and TRBJ1-3; the D region possibly corresponds to TRBD1 (6 bases align). The clonotype comes from a woman aged 18-35 years in good health. Sequencing was done on a sample of memory (CD45RO+) T cells sorted from blood. Taken with the paper, the label for cell subset or site translates to: CD45RO+ enriched T cells. Read as DNA, the sequence is TGTGCCAGCAGCCCAGGACAGACGAGCTCTGGAAACACCATATATTTT. It specifies CASSPGQTSSGNTIYF.